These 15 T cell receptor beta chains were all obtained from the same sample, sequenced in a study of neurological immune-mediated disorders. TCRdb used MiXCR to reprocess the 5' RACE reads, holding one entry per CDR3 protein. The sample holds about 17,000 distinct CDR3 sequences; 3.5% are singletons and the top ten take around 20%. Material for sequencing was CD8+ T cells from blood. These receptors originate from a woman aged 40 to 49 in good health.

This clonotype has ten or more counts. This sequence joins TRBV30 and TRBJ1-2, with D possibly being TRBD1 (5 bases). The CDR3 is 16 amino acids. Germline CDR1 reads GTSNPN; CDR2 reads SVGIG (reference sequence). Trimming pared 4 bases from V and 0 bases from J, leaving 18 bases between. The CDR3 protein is CAWTVAGPPTNYGYTF. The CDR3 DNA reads TGTGCCTGGACCGTGGCAGGGCCCCCTACTAACTATGGCTACACCTTC.

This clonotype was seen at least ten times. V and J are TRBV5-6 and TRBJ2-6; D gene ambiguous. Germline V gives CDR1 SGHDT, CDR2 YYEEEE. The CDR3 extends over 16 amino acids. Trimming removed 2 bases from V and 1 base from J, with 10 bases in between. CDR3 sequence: CASSFPRISGANVLTF. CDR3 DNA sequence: TGTGCCAGCAGCTTCCCCCGTATTTCTGGGGCCAACGTCCTGACTTTC.

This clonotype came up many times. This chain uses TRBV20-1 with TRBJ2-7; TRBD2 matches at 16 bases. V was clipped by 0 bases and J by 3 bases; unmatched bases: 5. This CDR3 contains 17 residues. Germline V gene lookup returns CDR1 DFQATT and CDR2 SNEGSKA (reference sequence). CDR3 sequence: CSARDGTSGGGFYEQYF. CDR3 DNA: TGCAGTGCTAGAGATGGGACTAGCGGGGGGGGATTCTACGAGCAGTACTTC.

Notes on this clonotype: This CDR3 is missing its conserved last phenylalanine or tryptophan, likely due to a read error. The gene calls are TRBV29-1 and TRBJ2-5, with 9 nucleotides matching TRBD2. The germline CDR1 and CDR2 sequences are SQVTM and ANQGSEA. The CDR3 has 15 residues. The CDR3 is CSVTRGGRVRENQYS. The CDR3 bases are TGCAGCGTTACGAGGGGCGGGAGGGTCCGGGAGAACCAGTACTCC.

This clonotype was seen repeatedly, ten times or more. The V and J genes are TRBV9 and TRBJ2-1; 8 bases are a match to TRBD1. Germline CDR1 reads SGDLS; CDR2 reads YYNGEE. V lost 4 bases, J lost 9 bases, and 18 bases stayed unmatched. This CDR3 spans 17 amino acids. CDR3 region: CASSPQPSLTGVGEQFF. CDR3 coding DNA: TGTGCCAGCAGCCCCCAACCCAGCTTGACAGGGGTCGGTGAGCAGTTCTTC.

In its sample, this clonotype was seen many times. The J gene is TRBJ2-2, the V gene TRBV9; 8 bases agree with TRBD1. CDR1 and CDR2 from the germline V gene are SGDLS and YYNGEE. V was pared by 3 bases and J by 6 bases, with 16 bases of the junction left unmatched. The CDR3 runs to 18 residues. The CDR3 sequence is CASSGKAYPGQEAGELFF. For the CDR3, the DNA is TGTGCCAGCAGCGGGAAAGCTTATCCGGGACAGGAAGCCGGGGAGCTGTTTTTT.

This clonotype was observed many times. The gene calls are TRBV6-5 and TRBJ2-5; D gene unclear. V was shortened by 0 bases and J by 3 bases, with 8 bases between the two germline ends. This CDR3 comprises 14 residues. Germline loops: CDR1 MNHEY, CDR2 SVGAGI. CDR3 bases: TGTGCCAGCAGTTACTCGACGAGCGAAGAGACCCAGTACTTC. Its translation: CASSYSTSEETQYF.

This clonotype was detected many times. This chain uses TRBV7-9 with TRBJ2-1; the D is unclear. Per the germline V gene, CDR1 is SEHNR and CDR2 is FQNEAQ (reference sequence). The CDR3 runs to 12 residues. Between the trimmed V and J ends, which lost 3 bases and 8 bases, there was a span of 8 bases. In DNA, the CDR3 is TGTGCCAGCAGCTTGCGAAACGATGAGCAGTTCTTC. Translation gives CASSLRNDEQFF.

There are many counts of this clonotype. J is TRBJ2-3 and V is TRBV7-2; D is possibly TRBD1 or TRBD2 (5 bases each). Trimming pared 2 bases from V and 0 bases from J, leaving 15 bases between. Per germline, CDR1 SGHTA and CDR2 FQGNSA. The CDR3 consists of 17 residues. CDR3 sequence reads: CASSLYRDPTSTDTQYF. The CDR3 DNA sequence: TGTGCCAGCAGCTTATACCGGGACCCAACTAGCACAGATACGCAGTATTTT.

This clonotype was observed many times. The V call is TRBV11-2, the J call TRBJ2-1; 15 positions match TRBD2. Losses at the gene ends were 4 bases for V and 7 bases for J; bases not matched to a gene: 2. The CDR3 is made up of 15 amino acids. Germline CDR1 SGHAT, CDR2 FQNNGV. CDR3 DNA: TGTGCCAGCAGCTACGGGACTAGCGGGAGGAATGAGCAGTTCTTC. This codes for CASSYGTSGRNEQFF.

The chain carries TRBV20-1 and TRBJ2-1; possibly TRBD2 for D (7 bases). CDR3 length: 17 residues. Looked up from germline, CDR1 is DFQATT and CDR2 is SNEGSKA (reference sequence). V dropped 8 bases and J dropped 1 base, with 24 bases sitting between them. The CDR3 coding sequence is TGCAGTACAGGGAATTCTTTAAAGCGGGGATCCTACAATGAGCAGTTCTTC. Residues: CSTGNSLKRGSYNEQFF.

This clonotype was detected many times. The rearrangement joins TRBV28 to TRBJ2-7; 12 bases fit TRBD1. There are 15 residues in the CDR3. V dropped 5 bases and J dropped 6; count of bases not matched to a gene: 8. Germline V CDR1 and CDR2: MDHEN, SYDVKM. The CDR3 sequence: CASSLTGTGGSEQYF. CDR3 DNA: TGTGCCAGCAGTCTAACCGGGACAGGGGGCTCCGAGCAGTACTTC.

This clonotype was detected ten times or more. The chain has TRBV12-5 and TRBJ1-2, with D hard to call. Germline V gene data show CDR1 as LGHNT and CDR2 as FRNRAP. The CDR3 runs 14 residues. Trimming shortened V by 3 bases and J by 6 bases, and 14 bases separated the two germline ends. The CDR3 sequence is CASGFRPGSDGYTF. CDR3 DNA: TGTGCTAGTGGTTTCCGTCCGGGGAGTGATGGCTACACCTTC.

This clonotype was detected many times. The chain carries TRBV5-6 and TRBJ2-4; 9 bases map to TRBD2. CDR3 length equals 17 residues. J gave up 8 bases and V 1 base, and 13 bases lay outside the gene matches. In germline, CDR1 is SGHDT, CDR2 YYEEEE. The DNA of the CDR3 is TGTGCCAGCAGCTTGTCTTTTAGCGGGAGAAGGAGTGACATTCAGTACTTC. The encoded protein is CASSLSFSGRRSDIQYF.

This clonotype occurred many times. The CDR3 protein is CASSYGFGSSYNEQFF. For the CDR3, the DNA is TGTGCCAGCAGTTACGGCTTCGGCAGCTCCTACAATGAGCAGTTCTTC. The chain carries TRBV6-2 or TRBV6-3 and TRBJ2-1, with D uncertain. V shed 2 bases and J shed 0 bases, with 11 bases lying between them. Germline CDR1 MNHEY, CDR2 SVGEGT. This CDR3 is built from 16 residues.